This TCR beta chain is from a study of CD8 T cells in ankylosing spondylitis. As concerns this clonotype: The target antigen is unknown.

Each CDR3 protein gets one entry after TCRdb re-called the 5' RACE reads with MiXCR. Of fewer than 750,000 distinct CDR3 sequences detected, around 19% appear once; the ten largest clones hold about 19%. Regarding the study as a whole: A TCR beta motif made of about eight highly homologous variants seemed typical of ankylosing spondylitis blood.

The V end was cut by 5 bases, the J end by 6 bases, with 17 bases between. The CDR3 has 13 amino acids. Germline V gene lookup returns CDR1 GTSNPN and CDR2 SVGIG (reference sequence). Sequencing used blood, either unsorted or a sorted T cell fraction (not recorded which). This sequence originates from a male donor with ankylosing spondylitis. The chain uses TRBV30 and TRBJ2-7; D perhaps matches TRBD2 (6 bases). The CDR3 DNA is TGTGCCTGGTCCCGGGACTCCTTGGGCGAGCAGTACTTC. Its protein product is CAWSRDSLGEQYF.